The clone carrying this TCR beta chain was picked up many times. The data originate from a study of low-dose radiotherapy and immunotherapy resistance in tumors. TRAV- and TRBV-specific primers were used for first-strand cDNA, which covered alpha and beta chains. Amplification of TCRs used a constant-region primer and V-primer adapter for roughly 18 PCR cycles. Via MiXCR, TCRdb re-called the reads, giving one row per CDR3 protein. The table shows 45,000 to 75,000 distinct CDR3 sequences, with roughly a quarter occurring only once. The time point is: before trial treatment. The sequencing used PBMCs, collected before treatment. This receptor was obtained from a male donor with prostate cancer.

The CDR3 sequence: CASSTGGYEQYF. CDR3 DNA sequence: TGTGCCAGTAGCACGGGAGGGTACGAGCAGTACTTC. V gene TRBV19 combines with J gene TRBJ2-7, with TRBD2 matching 8 bases. Germline loops: CDR1 LNHDA, CDR2 SQIVND (reference sequence). J gave up 4 bases and V 6 bases, and 2 bases lay outside the gene matches. The CDR3 has 12 amino acids.